This T cell receptor beta chain was documented in a study of blood T cell repertoires in COVID-19. This clone was found a few times. Using immunoSEQ multiplex PCR, the repertoire was profiled, and TCRdb retains in-frame clones only, with some absent. The repertoire holds 120,000 or so clones, with under 95% as singletons. This TCR was sampled from a man in his fifties or sixties with COVID-19, enrolled during active disease. Material: peripheral blood.

The CDR3 loop reads CASSPPGAEYTEAFF. The CDR3 nucleotides read TGTGCCAGCTCACCACCGGGGGCAGAATACACTGAAGCTTTCTTT. This sequence joins TRBV18 and TRBJ1-1; possibly TRBD1 for D (6 bases). Germline-derived CDR1 and CDR2 are KGHSH and LQKENI. Trimming took 0 bases from V and 3 from J, leaving 11 bases between them. The CDR3 covers 15 residues.